The 32 T cell receptor beta chains given below trace back to one sample, sequenced in a study of patients with pleural tuberculosis. TCRdb reprocessed the reads with MiXCR, giving one entry per CDR3 protein. The sample has 29,000 or so distinct CDR3 sequences; about a sixth are singletons. Sequenced sample: peripheral blood. Every receptor here comes from a human donor with pleural tuberculosis.

This clonotype came up many times. The chain carries TRBV24-1 and TRBJ1-1; 9 bases fit TRBD1. The CDR3 is 16 residues long. J gave up 1 base and V 4 bases, and 6 bases lay outside the gene matches. From germline, CDR1 is KGHDR and CDR2 SFDVKD. This CDR3 reads CATSDATGGKNTEAFF. The CDR3 coding sequence is TGTGCCACCAGTGACGCCACAGGGGGCAAGAACACTGAAGCTTTCTTT.

This clonotype was counted many times. The chain couples TRBV13 to TRBJ2-3, with D unclear. The germline V gene has CDR1 PRHDT and CDR2 FYEKMQ (reference sequence). V lost 5 bases to trimming and J lost 1 base, with 4 bases between them. There are 12 residues in the CDR3. CDR3 protein: CASSARTDTQYF. The CDR3 bases are TGTGCCAGCAGCGCCCGCACAGATACGCAGTATTTT.

This clonotype was detected a few times. This rearrangement joins TRBV5-6 to TRBJ2-7; D gene unclear. Trimming took off 10 bases at V and 2 bases at J, with 16 bases between the two ends. Germline V CDR1 and CDR2: SGHDT, YYEEEE. This CDR3 is built from 13 residues. CDR3 amino acids: CAASRAHTYEQYF. CDR3 DNA sequence: TGTGCCGCAAGTCGGGCACACACCTACGAGCAGTACTTC. Full variable domain (remainder filled in from reference TRBV5-6 and TRBJ2-7): DAGVTQSPTHLIKTRGQQVTLRCSPKSGHDTVSWYQQALGQGPQFIFQYYEEEERQRGNFPDRFSGHQFPNYSSELNVNALLLGDSALYLCAASRAHTYEQYFGPGTRLTVT.

The chain has TRBV29-1 and TRBJ2-7; TRBD2 matches 10 bases. With V trimmed by 3 bases and J by 1 base, 3 bases remained unmatched. Germline V gene sequence: CDR1 SQVTM, CDR2 ANQGSEA. This CDR3 spans 14 amino acids. CDR3 sequence: CSVEEAGGSYEQYF. Here the CDR3 DNA reads TGCAGCGTTGAGGAAGCGGGGGGGTCCTACGAGCAGTACTTC.

Many counts were recorded for this clonotype. This rearrangement joins TRBV9 to TRBJ1-2; 7 bases align to TRBD1. The trim removed 4 bases at V and 8 bases at J, leaving 14 bases unmatched. This CDR3 is built from 15 residues. Germline CDR1 is SGDLS and CDR2 is YYNGEE. The CDR3 protein is CASSRGQDSFWGYTF. As DNA, the CDR3 is TGTGCCAGCAGCCGCGGACAGGATTCTTTTTGGGGCTACACCTTC.

The table lists this clonotype with many counts. One junction end does not reproduce the germline sequence, and a read error may be involved. The J gene is TRBJ1-4, the V gene TRBV10-3; D is unclear. Germline V lookup: CDR1 ENHRY, CDR2 SYGVKD. CDR3 length: 8 amino acids. The CDR3 nucleotides read TGTGCCATTTACATACCCCTTTTT. Translation gives CAIYIPLF.

There are many counts of this clonotype. The chain uses TRBV3-1 and TRBJ2-3, with D perhaps TRBD1 or TRBD2 (5 bases each). The CDR3 has 11 amino acids. V was shortened by 6 bases and J by 5 bases, with 6 bases between the two germline ends. Germline values: CDR1 LGHDT, CDR2 YNNKEL (reference sequence). Here the CDR3 DNA reads TGTGCCAGCAGGGGACGAGATACGCAGTATTTT. It yields the protein CASRGRDTQYF.

The chain has TRBV12-3 or TRBV12-4 and TRBJ1-2; no definite D call. V was shortened by 5 bases and J by 8 bases, with 21 bases between the two germline ends. The CDR3 contains 15 residues. CDR3: CASSLYDTVGSGYTF. DNA of the CDR3: TGTGCCAGCAGTCTCTACGACACCGTTGGTTCGGGCTACACCTTC.

This clonotype was recorded many times. The chain joins TRBV29-1 to TRBJ2-7, with 7 bases aligning to TRBD1. With 4 bases clipped from V and 0 bases from J, the junction kept 3 bases outside the gene matches. Germline loops: CDR1 SQVTM, CDR2 ANQGSEA. The CDR3 runs to 13 residues. The CDR3, as DNA: TGCAGCGTTGCCGGGACAGACTCCTACGAGCAGTACTTC. Translated: CSVAGTDSYEQYF.

At least ten counts were recorded for this clonotype. The chain recombines TRBV28 with TRBJ2-7; tentatively, D is TRBD1 (5 bases). The CDR3 totals 12 residues. In germline, CDR1 is MDHEN, CDR2 SYDVKM. Between the trimmed V and J ends, which lost 4 bases and 3 bases, there was a span of 7 bases. The chain's CDR3 is CASSWTSYEQYF. The CDR3 nucleotides read TGTGCCAGCAGTTGGACAAGCTACGAGCAGTACTTC.

A few counts support this clonotype. The chain recombines TRBV5-1 with TRBJ2-5, with no clear D. Trimming left V 5 bases short and J 2 bases short, with 10 bases between. This CDR3 comprises 13 residues. The V gene's germline CDR1 is SGHRS and CDR2 YFSETQ. The chain's CDR3 is CASSFAAQETQYF. The CDR3 DNA is TGCGCCAGCAGTTTCGCCGCACAAGAGACCCAGTACTTC.

This clonotype was picked up many times. The chain links TRBV7-2 to TRBJ2-5, with 7 bases aligning to TRBD2. The CDR3 is made up of 14 amino acids. After removal of 1 base from V and 5 bases from J, the junction contained 4 bases not matched to a gene. Per the germline V gene, CDR1 is SGHTA and CDR2 is FQGNSA. CDR3 sequence (DNA): TGTGCCAGCAGCTTAGGACTAGCTGGCGAGACCCAGTACTTC. It specifies CASSLGLAGETQYF.

This clonotype was seen at least ten times. The V gene is TRBV7-2, the J gene TRBJ2-7; D gene uncertain. V was pared by 1 base and J by 4 bases, with 11 bases between. Looked up from germline, CDR1 is SGHTA and CDR2 is FQGNSA. This CDR3 has 14 amino acids. In nucleotides, the CDR3 is TGTGCCAGCAGCTTAGGGGCAGGACGGTACGAGCAGTACTTC. This gives the protein CASSLGAGRYEQYF. Looking up the rest from reference TRBV7-2 and TRBJ2-7 gives the full variable domain: GAGVSQSPSNKVTEKGKDVELRCDPISGHTALYWYRQSLGQGLEFLIYFQGNSAPDKSGLPSDRFSAERTGGSVSTLTIQRTQQEDSAVYLCASSLGAGRYEQYFGPGTRLTVT.

The sample holds many counts of this clonotype. The chain carries TRBV20-1 and TRBJ2-1; 7 bases map to TRBD2. Germline values: CDR1 DFQATT, CDR2 SNEGSKA (reference sequence). This CDR3 has 14 amino acids. The V gene end was trimmed by 2 bases and the J gene end by 4 bases; junction bases not matched to a gene: 5. CDR3 sequence reads: CSARPGTTYNEQFF. CDR3 coding DNA: TGCAGTGCTAGACCTGGGACTACGTACAATGAGCAGTTCTTC.

This clonotype occurred many times. CDR3 sequence: CASKLGSLEQYF. The CDR3 nucleotides are TGTGCCAGCAAGCTGGGCAGCCTGGAGCAGTACTTC. This chain links TRBV6-1 with TRBJ2-7; no clear D gene. Germline CDR1 and CDR2: MNHNS and SASEGT. CDR3 size: 12 residues. Trimming shortened V by 7 bases and J by 7 bases, and 14 bases separated the two germline ends.

Worth noting for this clonotype: A much larger clone lies one base from this, so it may be a read error. V usage is TRBV4-1 and J usage is TRBJ2-1; 7 bases align to TRBD1. Germline loops: CDR1 MGHRA, CDR2 YSYEKL. The CDR3 sequence is 14 residues long. In nucleotides, the CDR3 is TGCGCCGGCAGCCGCACAGGGGAATACAATGAGCAGTTCTTC. This sequence encodes CAGSRTGEYNEQFF.

This clonotype was counted a single time. Just one base apart from a much larger clone, this may be a read error. The V gene is TRBV19, the J gene TRBJ2-7; D might be TRBD1 (7 bases). Germline V lookup: CDR1 LNHDA, CDR2 SQIVND (reference sequence). V was pared by 5 bases and J by 5 bases, with 16 bases between. The CDR3 sequence is 14 residues long. The CDR3 here is CASSPGGQRDEQYF. For the CDR3, the DNA is TGTGCCAGTAGTCCCGGGGGACAGAGGGACGAGCAGTACTTC.

Many counts were recorded for this clonotype. The chain uses TRBV2 and TRBJ1-2, with 7 bases lining up with TRBD1. CDR3 length: 14 amino acids. V trimming: 5 bases; J trimming: 4 bases; junction bases outside the gene matches: 7. Germline lookup yields CDR1 SNHLY and CDR2 FYNNEI. CDR3 DNA: TGTGCCAGCAGTCCGGGACAGACTTTCTATGGCTACACCTTC. Encoded protein: CASSPGQTFYGYTF.

At least ten counts were recorded for this clonotype. The chain joins TRBV19 to TRBJ2-1; D gene unclear. This CDR3 spans 15 amino acids. Trimming shortened V by 5 bases and J by 3 bases, and 14 bases separated the two germline ends. In germline, CDR1 is LNHDA, CDR2 SQIVND (reference sequence). The CDR3 sequence: CASSPHREYYNEQFF. In DNA, the CDR3 is TGTGCCAGTAGTCCCCACAGAGAATACTACAATGAGCAGTTCTTC.

About this clonotype itself: At one boundary the junction diverges from the germline segment, which might be a read error. The chain recombines TRBV7-9 with TRBJ2-1; D is possibly TRBD1 (5 bases). Germline loops: CDR1 SEHNR, CDR2 FQNEAQ (reference sequence). The CDR3 runs 12 residues. In nucleotides, the CDR3 is TGTGCTAGCAGCTTAGTGGACAATGGGCAGTTCTTC. Protein product: CASSLVDNGQFF.

There are many counts of this clonotype. This CDR3 is CAISFELTSGMNEQFF. DNA of the CDR3: TGTGCCATCAGCTTTGAGTTGACTAGCGGGATGAATGAGCAGTTCTTC. The V and J genes are TRBV10-3 and TRBJ2-1, with TRBD2 matching over 11 bases. Germline assignment: CDR1 ENHRY and CDR2 SYGVKD. The J segment lost 7 bases and the V segment lost 6 bases, leaving 11 bases of the junction unmatched. CDR3 size: 16 residues.

There are a few counts of this clonotype. The CDR3 region is CASSHGQAIPSGANVLTF. As DNA, the CDR3 is TGTGCCAGCAGCCACGGACAGGCGATCCCCTCTGGGGCCAACGTCCTGACTTTC. The J gene is TRBJ2-6, the V gene TRBV3-1, with 7 bases lining up with TRBD1. V dropped 3 bases and J dropped 0; count of bases not matched to a gene: 8. The V gene's germline CDR1 is LGHDT and CDR2 YNNKEL (reference sequence). The CDR3 totals 18 residues.

This clonotype was picked up many times. The chain links TRBV28 to TRBJ1-1; D not resolved. CDR3 length: 11 residues. Germline CDR1 is MDHEN and CDR2 is SYDVKM. V gave up 5 bases and J gave up 5 bases, with 6 bases separating them. The chain's CDR3 is CASSPWTEAFF. The CDR3 DNA is TGTGCCAGCAGTCCATGGACTGAAGCTTTCTTT. Drawing the rest from reference TRBV28 and TRBJ1-1, the complete variable domain is DVKVTQSSRYLVKRTGEKVFLECVQDMDHENMFWYRQDPGLGLRLIYFSYDVKMKEKGDIPEGYSVSREKKERFSLILESASTNQTSMYLCASSPWTEAFFGQGTRLTVV.

Notes on this clonotype: Possible read error: a much larger clone is one base away. The final CDR3 position lacks the conserved phenylalanine or tryptophan, pointing to a likely read error. V gene TRBV29-1 combines with J gene TRBJ2-3, with a weak D call TRBD1 (5 bases). The V gene's germline CDR1 is SQVTM and CDR2 ANQGSEA. The CDR3 has 14 amino acids. Trimming pared 8 bases from V and 3 bases from J, leaving 18 bases between. DNA for the CDR3: TGCAGCCCCTGGGGCCCCCAAGGGACAGATACGCAGTATTCT. Residues: CSPWGPQGTDTQYS.

There are many counts of this clonotype. This chain uses TRBV9 with TRBJ2-7; no clear D. CDR3 length: 13 amino acids. Germline values: CDR1 SGDLS, CDR2 YYNGEE. Trimming took 5 bases from V and 6 from J, leaving 15 bases between them. In DNA form, the CDR3 reads TGTGCCAGCAGTCATGTAGATAGTAGCGAGCAGTACTTC. This sequence encodes CASSHVDSSEQYF.

This clonotype has at least ten counts. It may be a read error: a sequence one base away is much more abundant. This chain joins TRBV6-2 or TRBV6-3 and TRBJ2-7; D may correspond to TRBD1 or TRBD2 (5 bases each). The V end lost 6 bases, the J end lost 0 bases, and 12 bases lay between the germline ends. The CDR3 contains 14 residues. The germline V gene has CDR1 MNHEY and CDR2 SVGEGT. The CDR3 here is CASRLGRGSYEQYF. Written as DNA, the CDR3 is TGTGCCAGCAGATTGGGACGGGGCTCCTACGAGCAGTACTTC.

This clonotype has ten or more counts. V gene TRBV20-1 combines with J gene TRBJ2-1; the match to TRBD2 covers 8 bases. In germline, CDR1 is DFQATT, CDR2 SNEGSKA (reference sequence). V shed 2 bases and J 2 bases; nucleotides not matched to a gene: 5. The CDR3 extends over 15 amino acids. The CDR3 loop is CSARFGLAAYNEQFF. CDR3 sequence (DNA): TGCAGTGCTAGATTTGGACTAGCCGCCTACAATGAGCAGTTCTTC.

This clonotype occurred many times. The chain recombines TRBV24-1 with TRBJ1-1; D gene uncertain. Deletions cut 3 bases from V and 1 base from J, with 11 bases between. The CDR3 loop spans 15 amino acids. Germline V gene lookup returns CDR1 KGHDR and CDR2 SFDVKD. The CDR3 DNA sequence: TGTGCCACCAGTGATAAGAGGAGCCCGAACACTGAAGCTTTCTTT. The encoded protein is CATSDKRSPNTEAFF.

In the case of this clonotype: Just one base apart from a much larger clone, this may be a read error. The chain recombines TRBV29-1 with TRBJ1-2; TRBD1 might be the D (6 bases). Per the germline V gene, CDR1 is SQVTM and CDR2 is ANQGSEA. The germline V and J ends were trimmed by 5 bases and 8 bases, with 21 bases remaining between them. The CDR3 runs to 14 residues. The CDR3: CSVPAPLDGGGYTF. In nucleotides, the CDR3 is TGCAGCGTTCCGGCCCCCCTGGATGGGGGCGGCTACACCTTC.

This clonotype was seen many times. The rearrangement joins TRBV27 to TRBJ1-2; TRBD1 agrees at 7 bases. V lost 0 bases, J lost 5 bases, and 15 bases stayed unmatched. This CDR3 is built from 18 residues. From germline, CDR1 is MNHEY and CDR2 SMNVEV (reference sequence). CDR3 bases: TGTGCCAGCAGTTTATCGCCCCAACAGGGGAATATAATTTATGGCTACACCTTC. Translating gives CASSLSPQQGNIIYGYTF.

A single count supports this clonotype. This likely comes from a read error, as the CDR3 has no conserved phenylalanine or tryptophan at its end. The CDR3 reads CASSLGAEPFNYGYTS. In DNA form, the CDR3 reads TGTGCCAGCAGTCTTGGGGCAGAGCCCTTTAACTATGGCTACACCTCC. The chain employs TRBV27 and TRBJ1-2; a weak D match, TRBD1 (5 bases). Trimming took off 5 bases at V and 1 base at J, with 17 bases between the two ends. Germline V gene lookup returns CDR1 MNHEY and CDR2 SMNVEV (reference sequence). The CDR3 length is 16 residues.

The rearrangement uses TRBV12-5 and TRBJ2-7, with D possibly being TRBD2 (5 bases). The length of the CDR3 is 12 residues. Germline values: CDR1 LGHNT, CDR2 FRNRAP. The V gene lost 6 bases and the J gene lost 3 bases, with 9 bases spanning the gap. The DNA for the CDR3 is TGTGCTAGTGGCCCGGGGATCTACGAGCAGTACTTC. Its protein product is CASGPGIYEQYF.